These 28 T cell receptor beta chains were sequenced from one sample in a study of CD8+ T cells in alopecia areata. Extracted RNA was reverse transcribed into cDNA, the sequencing template. Some clones are missing from TCRdb's copy, which holds only in-frame ones; the method was immunoSEQ multiplex PCR. The sample contains about 200,000 clones, more than 45% of which appear only once. Source: CD4+ T cells sorted from blood, taken at week 0. The receptor set was obtained from a human donor with alopecia areata.

V is TRBV30 and J is TRBJ2-7; D perhaps matches TRBD2 (6 bases). In germline, CDR1 is GTSNPN, CDR2 SVGIG (reference sequence). V lost 3 bases and J 2 bases, leaving 17 bases between the germline ends. CDR3 length: 15 amino acids. CDR3 nucleotides: TGTGCCTGGAGGCCTGTGGAGGGTCTTACCTACGAGCAGTACTTC. Translation: CAWRPVEGLTYEQYF.

V gene TRBV6-5 combines with J gene TRBJ1-2; 7 bases are a match to TRBD1. Losses at the gene ends were 2 bases for V and 3 bases for J; bases not matched to a gene: 9. Per the germline V gene, CDR1 is MNHEY and CDR2 is SVGAGI. The CDR3 is 16 residues long. The CDR3 spells CASSYMVRRGDYGYTF. CDR3 nucleotide sequence: TGTGCCAGCAGTTACATGGTCCGCAGGGGGGACTATGGCTACACCTTC.

The genes are TRBV4-1 and TRBJ2-3; weak D call: TRBD1 (6 bases). V was pared by 0 bases and J by 3 bases, with 16 bases between. Germline V CDR1 and CDR2: MGHRA, YSYEKL. The CDR3 length is 17 residues. Here the CDR3 DNA reads TGCGCCAGCAGCCAAGAGGGGCCGGGACACCCGACAGATACGCAGTATTTT. It translates to CASSQEGPGHPTDTQYF.

This clone was counted a few times. The sample has other DNA sequences that encode this CDR3 too. The rearrangement links TRBV6-5 to TRBJ2-7; TRBD1 matches at 8 bases. Trimming removed 4 bases from V and 3 bases from J; junction bases left unmatched: 8. CDR1 and CDR2 from the germline V gene are MNHEY and SVGAGI. The CDR3 is 15 residues long. The CDR3 nucleotides read TGTGCCAGCAGTTCCGGGACAGGTGGGAGCTACGAGCAGTACTTC. It yields the protein CASSSGTGGSYEQYF.

This clone was found once. This sequence joins TRBV4-1 and TRBJ2-7; TRBD1 matches 7 bases. J lost 0 bases, V lost 5 bases, and 1 base had no gene match. CDR1 and CDR2 from the germline V gene are MGHRA and YSYEKL. The length of the CDR3 is 13 residues. This chain's CDR3 is CASSDRDSYEQYF. CDR3 nucleotides: TGCGCCAGCAGCGACAGGGACTCCTACGAGCAGTACTTC.

The chain uses TRBV29-1 and TRBJ2-2, with D maybe TRBD2 (6 bases). The CDR3 contains 13 residues. The germline V gene encodes CDR1 SQVTM and CDR2 ANQGSEA. Trimming took off 6 bases at V and 6 bases at J, with 14 bases between the two ends. The CDR3 nucleotides read TGCAGCGTGGGGACGGCGGGGTCCGGGGAGCTGTTTTTT. This codes for CSVGTAGSGELFF.

The chain recombines TRBV2 with TRBJ2-7; no clear D gene. From germline, CDR1 is SNHLY and CDR2 FYNNEI. V was clipped by 7 bases and J by 5 bases, with 9 bases between them. This CDR3 comprises 11 residues. The CDR3 sequence: CASMSADEQYF. The CDR3 DNA follows: TGTGCCAGCATGAGCGCAGACGAGCAGTACTTC.

The gene calls are TRBV6-6 and TRBJ2-7; tentatively, D is TRBD1 or TRBD2 (5 bases each). The germline gives CDR1 MNHNY, CDR2 SVGAGI (reference sequence). V dropped 5 bases and J dropped 0 bases, with 11 bases sitting between them. The CDR3 length is 14 residues. CDR3 sequence reads: CASSGTSSSYEQYF. For the CDR3, the DNA is TGTGCCAGCAGTGGGACCTCTAGCTCCTACGAGCAGTACTTC.

The chain employs TRBV30 and TRBJ1-1; D is uncertain. Trimming removed 4 bases at V and 0 bases at J, with 12 bases between. This CDR3 has 14 residues. Germline V CDR1 and CDR2: GTSNPN, SVGIG (reference sequence). The CDR3 protein is CAWKLSPMNTEAFF. Here the CDR3 DNA reads TGTGCCTGGAAGCTATCACCGATGAACACTGAAGCTTTCTTT. The full variable domain, with the rest looked up from reference TRBV30 and TRBJ1-1, is SQTIHQWPATLVQPVGSPLSLECTVEGTSNPNLYWYRQAAGRGLQLLFYSVGIGQISSEVPQNLSASRPQDRQFILSSKKLLLSDSGFYLCAWKLSPMNTEAFFGQGTRLTVV.

The genes are TRBV4-1 and TRBJ2-3; no reliable D call. The V end was cut by 2 bases, the J end by 2 bases, with 2 bases between. Germline V CDR1 and CDR2: MGHRA, YSYEKL. CDR3 length: 12 residues. Here the CDR3 DNA reads TGCGCCAGCAGCCAAACCACAGATACGCAGTATTTT. This sequence encodes CASSQTTDTQYF.

The chain recombines TRBV19 with TRBJ2-7; D gene ambiguous. The germline V and J ends were trimmed by 4 bases and 1 base, with 5 bases remaining between them. The CDR3 contains 12 residues. Per the germline V gene, CDR1 is LNHDA and CDR2 is SQIVND (reference sequence). The CDR3 spells CASSRGSYEQYF. The CDR3 DNA sequence: TGTGCCAGTAGTAGGGGTTCCTACGAGCAGTACTTC.

The chain carries TRBV2 and TRBJ2-2; D is unclear. Germline assignment: CDR1 SNHLY and CDR2 FYNNEI. Trimming removed 7 bases at V and 0 bases at J, with 12 bases between. There are 15 residues in the CDR3. The CDR3 DNA sequence: TGTGCCAGCACCTTGACCCCGGCGAACACCGGGGAGCTGTTTTTT. Its translation is CASTLTPANTGELFF.

The rearrangement links TRBV28 to TRBJ1-6; D uncertain. The ends were cut back, 2 bases at V and 9 bases at J, with 5 bases in the middle. Germline V gene lookup returns CDR1 MDHEN and CDR2 SYDVKM. CDR3 length: 12 amino acids. CDR3 DNA sequence: TGTGCCAGCAGTTTAGAGGGTTCACCCCTCCACTTT. It encodes CASSLEGSPLHF.

V and J are TRBV5-1 and TRBJ2-5; D may be TRBD1 (6 bases). Germline loops: CDR1 SGHRS, CDR2 YFSETQ. V lost 5 bases and J lost 0, with 14 bases in between. This CDR3 is built from 15 residues. CDR3 bases: TGCGCCAGCAGTTCGCGGGCAGGGGACCAAGAGACCCAGTACTTC. Residues: CASSSRAGDQETQYF.

This chain links TRBV6-1 with TRBJ2-7; no firm D call. This CDR3 spans 14 amino acids. Germline V lookup: CDR1 MNHNS, CDR2 SASEGT. The V end lost 5 bases, the J end lost 1 base, and 12 bases lay between the germline ends. CDR3 sequence reads: CASSHERVSYEQYF. The CDR3 DNA sequence: TGTGCCAGCAGTCATGAGCGAGTATCCTACGAGCAGTACTTC.

The chain joins TRBV7-2 to TRBJ1-2; 7 bases align to TRBD1. The CDR3 length is 15 residues. Germline-derived CDR1 and CDR2 are SGHTA and FQGNSA. Germline trimming cut 7 bases from V and 4 bases from J; bases unmatched to any gene: 12. This CDR3 reads CASIPQAGGIYGYTF. The DNA of the CDR3 is TGTGCCAGCATCCCCCAGGCAGGGGGGATCTATGGCTACACCTTC.

This clone occurred a few times. The chain links TRBV29-1 to TRBJ2-3; D gene uncertain. The CDR3 runs 12 residues. Trimming cost V 7 bases and J 0 bases, with 8 bases left between them. The V gene's germline CDR1 is SQVTM and CDR2 ANQGSEA. CDR3 DNA: TGCAGCGGAAGAGAAAGCACAGATACGCAGTATTTT. This gives the protein CSGRESTDTQYF.

This chain links TRBV15 with TRBJ2-7, with TRBD2 matching 7 bases. The ends lost 0 bases at V and 4 bases at J; junction bases unmatched: 12. CDR1 and CDR2 (germline): LNHNV, YYDKDF (reference sequence). This CDR3 comprises 17 residues. This CDR3 reads CATSRDMGRRENYEQYF. The DNA of the CDR3 is TGTGCCACCAGCAGAGATATGGGGAGGCGGGAGAATTACGAGCAGTACTTC.

The rearrangement links TRBV29-1 to TRBJ2-3; D is undetermined. With 4 bases removed from V and 5 bases from J, the gap between germline ends came to 13 bases. The CDR3 consists of 13 residues. Germline assignment: CDR1 SQVTM and CDR2 ANQGSEA. The CDR3: CSVGIALVDTQYF. CDR3 bases: TGCAGCGTTGGGATAGCCCTTGTAGATACGCAGTATTTT.

The V gene is TRBV5-1, the J gene TRBJ2-3; D is ambiguous. V lost 2 bases and J 2 bases, leaving 3 bases between the germline ends. The CDR3 is 12 amino acids. Germline CDR1 and CDR2: SGHRS and YFSETQ. The CDR3: CASSFTTDTQYF. The CDR3 coding sequence is TGCGCCAGCAGCTTCACCACAGATACGCAGTATTTT.

This clone was seen a handful of times. In nucleotides, the CDR3 is TGTGCCAGCAGTGAAGACCCCCAGCATGGGGCCAACGTCCTGACTTTC. This codes for CASSEDPQHGANVLTF. The chain employs TRBV2 and TRBJ2-6; D is uncertain. The CDR3 consists of 16 residues. Looked up from germline, CDR1 is SNHLY and CDR2 is FYNNEI. V gave up 1 base and J gave up 3 bases, with 10 bases separating them.

CDR3 in DNA: TGTGCCAGCAGTGGAGGGACACCTCCCGGGCCCCAGCATTTT. Translated: CASSGGTPPGPQHF. The rearrangement links TRBV2 to TRBJ1-5; D is perhaps TRBD1 (6 bases). V was pared by 4 bases and J by 9 bases, with 16 bases between. The CDR3 spans 14 residues. Germline lookup yields CDR1 SNHLY and CDR2 FYNNEI.

J is TRBJ2-1 and V is TRBV7-3, with a possible D match to TRBD2 (6 bases). The CDR3 has 14 amino acids. The germline V and J ends were trimmed by 5 bases and 7 bases, with 15 bases remaining between them. Germline V gives CDR1 SGHTA, CDR2 FQGTGA. CDR3 coding DNA: TGTGCCAGCAGCCCCCCGGGGCGGGATAATGAGCAGTTCTTC. Translation: CASSPPGRDNEQFF. The entire variable domain, with the rest obtained from reference TRBV7-3 and TRBJ2-1, is as follows: GAGVSQTPSNKVTEKGKYVELRCDPISGHTALYWYRQSLGQGPEFLIYFQGTGAADDSGLPNDRFFAVRPEGSVSTLKIQRTERGDSAVYLCASSPPGRDNEQFFGPGTRLTVL.

This clone turned up a few times. The chain recombines TRBV30 with TRBJ2-6; D remains ambiguous. V dropped 3 bases and J dropped 0 bases, with 3 bases sitting between them. The CDR3 runs 13 residues. Germline V gene lookup returns CDR1 GTSNPN and CDR2 SVGIG (reference sequence). CDR3 sequence reads: CAWRRSGANVLTF. The CDR3 DNA is TGTGCCTGGAGACGCTCTGGGGCCAACGTCCTGACTTTC.

This clone was picked up many times. The rearrangement joins TRBV29-1 to TRBJ1-1, with D possibly TRBD1 on 6 matching bases. This CDR3 comprises 13 residues. Germline V gene lookup returns CDR1 SQVTM and CDR2 ANQGSEA. Trimming pared 6 bases from V and 2 bases from J, leaving 13 bases between. The CDR3 DNA sequence: TGCAGCGTGCTCAGGGGAGGTAACACTGAAGCTTTCTTT. Translated: CSVLRGGNTEAFF.

This clone has only a few counts. This chain links TRBV29-1 with TRBJ1-1; D not resolved. This CDR3 spans 12 amino acids. The V end was cut by 3 bases, the J end by 1 base, with 6 bases between. Germline V gene sequence: CDR1 SQVTM, CDR2 ANQGSEA. CDR3 protein: CSVEAQNTEAFF. The CDR3 DNA reads TGCAGCGTTGAGGCACAGAACACTGAAGCTTTCTTT.

The genes are TRBV7-7 and TRBJ2-3; D unresolved. V was pared by 1 base and J by 0 bases, with 14 bases between. Germline V gene sequence: CDR1 SSHAT, CDR2 FNYEAQ (reference sequence). The CDR3 has 17 amino acids. The CDR3 DNA reads TGTGCCAGCAGCTTAGGTAGAACCGACGCTAGCACAGATACGCAGTATTTT. Amino acids: CASSLGRTDASTDTQYF.

This clone was found a few times. The CDR3 spells CASSLRRLADTQYF. DNA of the CDR3: TGTGCCAGCAGTTTAAGGCGGTTAGCAGATACGCAGTATTTT. The chain joins TRBV27 to TRBJ2-3; no definite D call. In germline, CDR1 is MNHEY, CDR2 SMNVEV (reference sequence). CDR3 length equals 14 residues. The V gene lost 2 bases and the J gene lost 4 bases, with 10 bases spanning the gap.